This record concerns one T cell receptor (beta chain) sequence. In the authors' methods: Amplification from reference gene primers served as the basis for estimated nucleated cell counts. The data were produced by immunoSEQ multiplex PCR, yet TCRdb's version contains in-frame clones alone and is incomplete. V and J calls and clone size are copied from that table; D and trimming were computed from the DNA. The table lists 300,000 to 450,000 clones, about 89% of them singletons. Enrollment of patients from Seattle took place during active infection, with longitudinal follow-up. The sample originates from a study of blood T cell repertoires in COVID-19. As for the study in general: Some COVID-19 samples were acute and others convalescent; all came from the United States, Italy and Spain.

The V segment lost 3 bases and the J segment 2 bases; nucleotides outside the gene matches: 5. Germline loops: CDR1 SGHRS, CDR2 YFSETQ. The CDR3 covers 15 residues. The specimen was peripheral blood. This TCR derives from a woman aged 55-75 years with COVID-19, enrolled during active disease. J is TRBJ2-3 and V is TRBV5-1; 8 bases are shared with TRBD2. For the CDR3, the DNA is TGCGCCAGCAGCTACATAGCGGGGTCCACAGATACGCAGTATTTT. This codes for CASSYIAGSTDTQYF.